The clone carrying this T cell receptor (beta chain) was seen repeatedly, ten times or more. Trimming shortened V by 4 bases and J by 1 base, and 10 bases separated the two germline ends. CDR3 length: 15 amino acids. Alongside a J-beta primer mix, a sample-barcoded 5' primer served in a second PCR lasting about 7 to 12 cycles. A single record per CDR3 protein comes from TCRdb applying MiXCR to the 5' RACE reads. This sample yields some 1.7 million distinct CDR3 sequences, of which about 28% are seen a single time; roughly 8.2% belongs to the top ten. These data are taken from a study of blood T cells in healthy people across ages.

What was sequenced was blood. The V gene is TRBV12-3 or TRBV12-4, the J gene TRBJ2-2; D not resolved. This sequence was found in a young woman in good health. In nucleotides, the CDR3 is TGTGCCAGCAGTTCCGACGGCCTGAACACCGGGGAGCTGTTTTTT. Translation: CASSSDGLNTGELFF.